This T cell receptor (beta chain) was documented in a study of blood T cell repertoires in COVID-19. On the study more broadly: COVID-19 samples, acute and convalescent, were from the United States, Italy and Spain. PBMCs, B-cell-depleted T cells, or T cells were the source of the cDNA or gDNA that made up the material.

This CDR3 has 12 amino acids. V was trimmed by 2 bases and J by 11 bases, leaving 12 bases between them. Under the authors' procedure: Counts of nucleated cells, estimated from reference gene primer amplification, were obtained. The data were produced by immunoSEQ multiplex PCR, yet TCRdb's version contains in-frame clones alone and is incomplete. D and trimming come from the DNA, and the V and J calls and clone size come from that table. The sample has approximately 240,000 clones; around nine tenths are singletons. Sequencing was carried out using peripheral blood. The J gene is TRBJ1-1, the V gene TRBV12-3 or TRBV12-4; D is perhaps TRBD1 (6 bases). The receptor was derived from a woman aged 40 to 49 who had recovered from COVID-19. CDR3 protein: CASSLSGGLAFF. Written as DNA, the CDR3 is TGTGCCAGCAGTTTATCTGGGGGCTTGGCTTTCTTT.